These T cell receptor beta chains were read from a single sample in a study of cytomegalovirus exposure and HLA in healthy donors. The table came from immunoSEQ multiplex PCR; TCRdb's copy has only in-frame clones and leaves some out. The data show under 200,000 clones, approximately 84% seen once. Input material: PBMCs. Receptor source: a boy aged 5-17 years in good health and CMV-seronegative. The CDR3 runs from the conserved cysteine through the conserved F or W. D genes are given only for firm matches. Rows give clone size only sometimes, using once, few, many, or a class for an expanded clone.

TRBV25-1	TRBD2	TRBJ2-7	NA	CASSDDRTSGGGEQYF	TGTGCCAGCAGTGACGACCGGACTAGCGGGGGAGGCGAGCAGTACTTC
TRBV6-1	TRBD2	TRBJ2-1	NA	CASSELAGGPLNEQFF	TGTGCCAGCAGTGAACTAGCGGGGGGGCCGTTGAATGAGCAGTTCTTC
TRBV6-5	NA	TRBJ1-5	NA	CASSYTPLSQPQHF	TGTGCCAGCAGTTACACCCCTTTGAGCCAGCCCCAGCATTTT
TRBV7-8	TRBD2	TRBJ2-1	NA	CASSPRGLAGSGVEQFF	TGTGCCAGCAGCCCCCGAGGACTAGCGGGGTCAGGGGTTGAGCAGTTCTTC
TRBV2	TRBD1	TRBJ1-1	NA	CASRDVQGVPEAFF	TGTGCCAGCAGAGACGTTCAGGGGGTCCCTGAAGCTTTCTTT
TRBV4-1	TRBD2	TRBJ2-1	once	CASSATSGRGNEQFF	TGCGCCAGCAGCGCAACTAGCGGGAGGGGCAATGAGCAGTTCTTC
TRBV7-6	NA	TRBJ1-5	once	CASSSSGAQPQHF	TGTGCCAGCAGCTCAAGTGGGGCTCAGCCCCAGCATTTT
TRBV5-1	NA	TRBJ1-3	NA	CASSLDSGIGNTIYF	TGCGCCAGCAGCTTGGACAGCGGCATCGGAAACACCATATATTTT
TRBV18	NA	TRBJ2-5	NA	CASSRDLQETQYF	TGTGCCAGCTCGCGGGACTTACAAGAGACCCAGTACTTC
TRBV19	NA	TRBJ1-1	NA	CASSPPYTEAFF	TGTGCCAGTAGCCCCCCCTACACTGAAGCTTTCTTT
TRBV5-1	NA	TRBJ1-1	NA	CASSLAWDAGQAEAFF	TGCGCCAGCAGCTTGGCCTGGGACGCGGGGCAGGCTGAAGCTTTCTTT
TRBV19	NA	TRBJ2-2	NA	CASSDWAYTGELFF	TGTGCCAGTAGTGATTGGGCGTACACCGGGGAGCTGTTTTTT
TRBV29-1	TRBD1	TRBJ2-1	NA	CSVREQGKNEQFF	TGCAGCGTTCGGGAACAGGGGAAGAATGAGCAGTTCTTC
TRBV19	NA	TRBJ1-5	NA	CASSTQGLRGNQPQHF	TGTGCCAGTAGTACACAGGGACTACGAGGCAATCAGCCCCAGCATTTT
TRBV5-6	NA	TRBJ1-1	NA	CASSFSGENTEAFF	TGTGCCAGCAGCTTTTCAGGGGAGAACACTGAAGCTTTCTTT
TRBV4-1	TRBD1	TRBJ2-7	NA	CASSQTGNEQYF	TGCGCCAGCAGCCAGACAGGGAATGAGCAGTACTTC
TRBV4-1	TRBD1	TRBJ2-7	NA	CASSQGFSGTGTSYEQYF	TGCGCCAGCAGCCAAGGGTTCTCCGGGACAGGAACTTCCTACGAGCAGTACTTC
TRBV5-1	NA	TRBJ2-7	few	CASSLVLRAGLYEQYF	TGCGCCAGCAGCTTGGTCCTTAGGGCAGGGTTGTACGAGCAGTACTTC
TRBV9	NA	TRBJ1-2	NA	CASSVGKHHGYTF	TGTGCCAGCAGCGTAGGAAAACACCATGGCTACACCTTC
TRBV6-1	TRBD1	TRBJ2-5	once	CASGPTGGRETQYF	TGTGCCAGCGGACCAACAGGGGGCCGGGAGACCCAGTACTTC
TRBV15	TRBD1	TRBJ1-2	NA	CATTRQGKGLDYTF	TGTGCCACCACGAGACAGGGTAAAGGGTTGGACTACACCTTC
TRBV5-1	NA	TRBJ2-7	NA	CASSLESGVDEQYF	TGCGCCAGCAGCTTGGAGTCAGGGGTTGACGAGCAGTACTTC
TRBV28	NA	TRBJ2-2	NA	CASSQPAAGHTGELFF	TGTGCCAGCAGTCAACCCGCGGCGGGACACACCGGGGAGCTGTTTTTT
TRBV20-1	NA	TRBJ2-7	once	CSAIRMSQQYF	TGCAGTGCTATAAGAATGAGTCAGCAGTACTTC
TRBV10-1	TRBD1	TRBJ2-1	NA	CASSESTGVLYNEQFF	TGCGCCAGCAGTGAGTCGACAGGGGTGCTCTACAATGAGCAGTTCTTC
TRBV28	NA	TRBJ2-7	NA	CASSLLGTSPRHSYEQYF	TGTGCCAGCAGTTTACTTGGGACAAGCCCACGGCACTCCTACGAGCAGTACTTC
TRBV7-9	TRBD1	TRBJ1-1	NA	CASRDAQGANAFF	TGTGCCAGCCGCGATGCCCAGGGGGCGAATGCTTTCTTT
TRBV25-1	TRBD2	TRBJ2-1	NA	CASSESGGSYNEQFF	TGTGCCAGCAGTGAGAGCGGGGGATCCTACAATGAGCAGTTCTTC
TRBV28	NA	TRBJ1-6	NA	CASNLGLSPLHF	TGTGCCAGCAATCTAGGTCTGTCACCCCTCCACTTT
TRBV5-4	NA	TRBJ2-4	NA	CASSNRTQGNIQYF	TGTGCCAGCAGCAATCGGACGCAGGGAAACATTCAGTACTTC
TRBV6-5	TRBD1	TRBJ2-1	NA	CASRSGTGSFGEQFF	TGTGCCAGCAGATCCGGGACAGGGAGTTTCGGTGAGCAGTTCTTC
TRBV2	TRBD1	TRBJ1-1	NA	CAVQGSLTEAFF	TGTGCCGTACAGGGGAGTTTGACTGAAGCTTTCTTT
TRBV10-3	NA	TRBJ1-3	NA	CAISRILSSGNTIYF	TGTGCCATCAGCCGAATTCTATCGTCCGGAAACACCATATATTTT
TRBV5-1	NA	TRBJ1-2	NA	CASSLDEGWGYTF	TGCGCCAGCAGCTTGGATGAGGGTTGGGGCTACACCTTC
TRBV5-4	TRBD1	TRBJ2-2	NA	CASSASTGAGELFF	TGTGCCAGCAGCGCCTCGACAGGGGCCGGGGAGCTGTTTTTT
TRBV29-1	NA	TRBJ2-7	NA	CSAGMGLGQGGRGDYEQYF	TGCAGCGCCGGGATGGGTTTGGGTCAGGGGGGTCGCGGAGACTACGAGCAGTACTTC
TRBV4-1	TRBD2	TRBJ2-2	NA	CASSQVLLLSGRDTGELFF	TGCGCCAGCAGCCAAGTCCTCCTACTTAGCGGGAGGGACACCGGGGAGCTGTTTTTT
TRBV10-1	TRBD2	TRBJ2-7	NA	CASPTRAGRLAGPYEQYF	TGCGCCAGCCCTACCAGGGCAGGGCGTCTAGCGGGGCCCTACGAGCAGTACTTC
TRBV27	NA	TRBJ1-1	NA	CASTPAREHTEAFF	TGTGCCAGCACCCCCGCCCGGGAACACACTGAAGCTTTCTTT
TRBV2	TRBD1	TRBJ1-5	NA	CASSGKGQGQPQHF	TGTGCCAGCTCCGGGAAGGGACAGGGTCAGCCCCAGCATTTT
TRBV6-6	NA	TRBJ2-7	NA	CASSHTEASYEQYF	TGTGCCAGCTCCCACACGGAGGCCTCCTACGAGCAGTACTTC
TRBV5-4	TRBD2	TRBJ2-7	NA	CASSLYGRISYEQYF	TGTGCCAGCAGCTTATACGGGAGGATCTCCTACGAGCAGTACTTC
TRBV25-1	NA	TRBJ2-3	once	CASRQLTSTDTQYF	TGTGCCAGTAGACAGTTGACTAGCACAGATACGCAGTATTTT
TRBV9	NA	TRBJ2-2	NA	CASREGTGELFF	TGTGCCAGCAGGGAGGGCACCGGGGAGCTGTTTTTT
TRBV7-7	NA	TRBJ1-1	NA	CASSLILGGGTEAFF	TGTGCTAGCAGCTTAATCTTGGGTGGGGGGACTGAAGCTTTCTTT
TRBV6-1	NA	TRBJ2-7	NA	CASSESDGGYEQYF	TGTGCCAGCAGTGAAAGTGACGGGGGCTACGAGCAGTACTTC
TRBV11-3	NA	TRBJ2-2	few	CASSLVRTGELFF	TGTGCCAGCAGCTTAGTCCGCACCGGGGAGCTGTTTTTT
TRBV7-2	TRBD2	TRBJ2-7	NA	CASSLVGSGLLNYEQYF	TGTGCCAGCAGCTTAGTCGGTAGCGGGCTACTCAACTACGAGCAGTACTTC
TRBV2	NA	TRBJ2-2	NA	CASSAGVTGELFF	TGTGCCAGCAGCGCAGGGGTCACCGGGGAGCTGTTTTTT
TRBV10-3	TRBD1	TRBJ2-2	once	CAISEDTQGNGELFF	TGTGCCATCAGTGAGGATACACAGGGGAACGGGGAGCTGTTTTTT
TRBV13	NA	TRBJ1-1	NA	CASSLRRDEAFF	TGTGCCAGCAGCCTACGACGGGATGAAGCTTTCTTT
TRBV15	TRBD1	TRBJ2-7	NA	CATSRAGTGNYEQYF	TGTGCCACCAGCAGAGCGGGGACAGGGAACTACGAGCAGTACTTC
TRBV28	TRBD1	TRBJ1-5	NA	CASSRDRTDQPQHF	TGTGCCAGCAGTCGGGACAGGACTGATCAGCCCCAGCATTTT
TRBV30	NA	TRBJ2-3	NA	CAWSELPFYDTQYF	TGTGCCTGGAGTGAGTTGCCTTTCTACGATACGCAGTATTTT
TRBV1	NA	TRBJ2-1	NA	CTSSQSGSNEQFF	TGCACCAGCAGCCAAAGCGGGAGCAATGAGCAGTTCTTC
TRBV2	NA	TRBJ2-5	NA	CASSEDPGRETQYF	TGTGCCAGCAGTGAAGACCCGGGTCGGGAGACCCAGTACTTC
TRBV28	NA	TRBJ2-7	NA	CASSFLRSYSYEQYF	TGTGCCAGCAGTTTTCTCCGGTCTTACTCCTACGAGCAGTACTTC
TRBV7-3	TRBD1	TRBJ2-6	NA	CASSRYAGGTGANVLTF	TGTGCCAGCAGCCGATACGCAGGGGGTACTGGGGCCAACGTCCTGACTTTC
TRBV9	NA	TRBJ2-3	NA	CASSVRTENTDTQYF	TGTGCCAGCAGCGTAAGGACAGAGAACACAGATACACAGTATTTT